These T cell receptor beta chains were read from a single sample in a study of cytomegalovirus exposure and HLA in healthy donors. Sequencing was performed with immunoSEQ multiplex PCR; in TCRdb, only in-frame clones are kept and a portion is missing. The repertoire holds about 240,000 clones, with about 80% as singletons. Sequenced input: PBMCs. Source of these receptors: an older woman in good health and CMV-seropositive. The CDR3 runs from the conserved cysteine through the conserved F or W. D genes are given only for firm matches. Only some rows state a clone size, as once, few, many or a class for expanded clones.

>TRBV6-5|TRBJ2-7|TRBD2|few
CASSEVRGGLYEQYF
TGTGCCAGCAGCGAGGTCCGCGGGGGGCTCTACGAGCAGTACTTC
>TRBV5-1|TRBJ2-5|.|.
CASSSELASDETQYF
TGCGCCAGCAGCTCGGAACTAGCATCGGATGAGACCCAGTACTTC
>TRBV6-5|TRBJ2-7|.|.
CASSFPGSSGPREYF
TGTGCCAGCAGTTTTCCCGGGAGTAGCGGACCTCGGGAGTACTTC
>TRBV9|TRBJ1-4|TRBD1|few
CASSAGQGGEKLFF
TGTGCCAGCAGCGCCGGACAGGGGGGTGAAAAACTGTTTTTT
>TRBV5-1|TRBJ1-4|TRBD1|.
CASSLLRGRGEKLFF
TGCGCCAGCAGCTTGCTCAGGGGGCGCGGTGAAAAACTGTTTTTT
>TRBV10-2|TRBJ1-3|.|.
CASRGTDSGNTIYF
TGCGCCAGCAGGGGTACAGACTCTGGAAACACCATATATTTT
>TRBV5-1|TRBJ2-2|.|.
CASSPGSPTRLFF
TGCGCCAGCAGCCCCGGGTCCCCAACGCGGCTGTTTTTT
>TRBV11-2|TRBJ1-2|.|once
CASSPRQAPYGYTF
TGTGCCAGCAGCCCAAGACAGGCCCCCTATGGCTACACCTTC
>TRBV12-2|TRBJ2-3|.|.
CASRLPLLAGGLTDTQYF
TGTGCAAGTCGCTTACCTCTACTAGCGGGAGGCCTCACAGATACGCAGTATTTT
>TRBV11-2|TRBJ2-7|.|.
CASSLDRWGPKPYEQYF
TGTGCCAGCAGCTTAGATCGGTGGGGGCCTAAACCCTACGAGCAGTACTTC
>TRBV29-1|TRBJ2-7|.|.
CSVEGEPYEQYF
TGCAGCGTTGAAGGAGAACCCTACGAGCAGTACTTC
>TRBV6-5|TRBJ1-2|.|.
CASSYERNYGYTF
TGTGCCAGCAGTTACGAACGGAACTATGGCTACACCTTC
>TRBV5-1|TRBJ2-2|.|.
CASTLSGTNTGELFF
TGCGCCAGCACCCTATCGGGTACGAACACCGGGGAGCTGTTTTTT
>TRBV5-6|TRBJ2-5|TRBD2|once
CASSSVGLATPQETQYF
TGTGCCAGCAGCTCCGTGGGACTAGCTACCCCGCAAGAGACCCAGTACTTC
>TRBV7-3|TRBJ2-1|TRBD2|.
CASSYGSGTNEQFF
TGTGCCAGCAGCTACGGCAGCGGGACCAATGAGCAGTTCTTC
>TRBV9|TRBJ2-7|TRBD2|.
CASSSRLAGGGEQYF
TGTGCCAGCAGCTCCCGGCTAGCGGGAGGGGGCGAGCAGTACTTC
>TRBV9|TRBJ2-5|TRBD1|.
CASSVTTGQETQYF
TGTGCCAGCAGCGTAACGACAGGGCAAGAGACCCAGTACTTC